The clone carrying this T cell receptor (beta chain) has only a few counts. In the same sample, other DNA sequences code for this CDR3. Germline V gene sequence: CDR1 SGHNT, CDR2 YYREEE (reference sequence). The CDR3 is 16 amino acids. The ends lost 0 bases at V and 3 bases at J; junction bases unmatched: 2. The data belong to a study of technical replicates of blood from several donors. The assay was immunoSEQ multiplex PCR, and TCRdb's table has in-frame clones only and misses some. Among 60,000 to 80,000 clones listed, about nine tenths were seen once. The chain joins TRBV5-4 to TRBJ2-7, with 14 bases matching TRBD2. The material sequenced was PBMCs. The clonotype comes from a human donor in good health. Some clones in this sample may be carry-over from other donors' samples. The CDR3 nucleotides read TGTGCCAGCAGCTTGGCAGGGACTAGCGGGAGCTACGAGCAGTACTTC. This codes for CASSLAGTSGSYEQYF.